The next 25 T cell receptor beta chains were all read from a single sample in a study of blood T cell repertoires in COVID-19. The assay was immunoSEQ multiplex PCR, and TCRdb's table has in-frame clones only and misses some. Of a few hundred thousand clones listed, 85% are singletons. Material: peripheral blood. The receptors originated from a woman younger than 30 with acute or convalescent COVID-19.

The rearrangement links TRBV4-2 to TRBJ1-3; D perhaps matches TRBD1 (6 bases). Germline CDR1 and CDR2: LGHNA and YNFKEQ. The length of the CDR3 is 17 residues. Trimming took off 3 bases at V and 2 bases at J, with 17 bases between the two ends. The CDR3 nucleotides are TGTGCCAGCAGCCACCCCTCCCCTGGGACAACTGGAAACACCATATATTTT. Amino acids: CASSHPSPGTTGNTIYF.

In this sample, this clone turned up once. A junction boundary mismatches the germline segment, possibly from a read error. The chain couples TRBV7-2 to TRBJ2-3, with 12 positions matching TRBD2. The CDR3 is 15 residues long. Germline V lookup: CDR1 SGHTA, CDR2 FQGNSA. CDR3 sequence reads: CASSPQSTSGGPPYF. The CDR3 DNA is TGTGCCAGCAGCCCGCAATCGACTAGCGGGGGACCCCCCTACTTT. The full variable domain, completed using reference TRBV7-2 and TRBJ2-3, is GAGVSQSPSNKVTEKGKDVELRCDPISGHTALYWYRQSLGQGLEFLIYFQGNSAPDKSGLPSDRFSAERTGGSVSTLTIQRTQQEDSAVYLCASSPQSTSGGPPYFGPGTRLTVL.

The V gene is TRBV9, the J gene TRBJ1-3; no clear D. The V end was cut by 2 bases, the J end by 9 bases, with 9 bases between. The CDR3 runs to 12 residues. In germline, CDR1 is SGDLS, CDR2 YYNGEE. The CDR3 protein is CASSVIGGTIYF. The CDR3 DNA follows: TGTGCCAGCAGCGTTATTGGCGGCACCATATATTTT.

This sequence joins TRBV2 and TRBJ2-5; D may be TRBD2 (5 bases). The CDR3 is 14 amino acids. Germline V CDR1 and CDR2: SNHLY, FYNNEI. V lost 6 bases and J lost 2, with 13 bases in between. The CDR3 sequence is CASRGSTGQETQYF. The CDR3 nucleotides read TGTGCCAGCAGGGGTTCGACGGGGCAAGAGACCCAGTACTTC.

This clone has just one count. An end of the junction differs from the germline gene, which may be a read error. The gene calls are TRBV11-2 and TRBJ2-2; tentatively, D is TRBD1 (5 bases). CDR1 and CDR2 (germline): SGHAT, FQNNGV. The CDR3 has 16 residues. CDR3 sequence reads: CASRLRGRDNIGELFF. The CDR3, as DNA: TGTGCCAGCAGATTAAGGGGAAGAGATAACATCGGGGAGCTGTTTTTT. The full variable domain, rest sourced from reference TRBV11-2 and TRBJ2-2, is EAGVAQSPRYKIIEKRQSVAFWCNPISGHATLYWYQQILGQGPKLLIQFQNNGVVDDSQLPKDRFSAERLKGVDSTLKIQPAKLEDSAVYLCASRLRGRDNIGELFFGEGSRLTVL.

This clone was seen a single time. The chain carries TRBV29-1 and TRBJ2-7; TRBD2 agrees at 10 bases. The germline CDR1 and CDR2 sequences are SQVTM and ANQGSEA. The length of the CDR3 is 14 residues. The ends lost 6 bases at V and 3 bases at J; junction bases unmatched: 8. The CDR3 loop is CSVGAGGEGYEQYF. The CDR3 DNA sequence: TGCAGCGTCGGAGCGGGAGGGGAGGGCTACGAGCAGTACTTC.

DNA of the CDR3: TGTGCCAGCACCCTTAGCGGGCTTTACAATGAGCAGTTCTTC. Its translation: CASTLSGLYNEQFF. The chain employs TRBV28 and TRBJ2-1; TRBD2 aligns across 7 bases. The CDR3 length is 14 residues. With V trimmed by 7 bases and J by 4 bases, 7 bases remained unmatched. Germline lookup yields CDR1 MDHEN and CDR2 SYDVKM. The full variable domain, completed using reference TRBV28 and TRBJ2-1, is DVKVTQSSRYLVKRTGEKVFLECVQDMDHENMFWYRQDPGLGLRLIYFSYDVKMKEKGDIPEGYSVSREKKERFSLILESASTNQTSMYLCASTLSGLYNEQFFGPGTRLTVL.

The chain employs TRBV7-3 and TRBJ2-2; D possibly corresponds to TRBD2 (6 bases). CDR3 length equals 15 residues. Trimming shortened V by 2 bases and J by 1 base, and 8 bases separated the two germline ends. Germline-derived CDR1 and CDR2 are SGHTA and FQGTGA. The CDR3 sequence is CASSLDGRNTGELFF. Here the CDR3 DNA reads TGTGCCAGCAGCTTAGACGGGAGGAACACCGGGGAGCTGTTTTTT.

CDR3: CATSDGPNEKLFF. Here the CDR3 DNA reads TGTGCCACCAGTGATGGGCCGAATGAAAAACTGTTTTTT. The V and J genes are TRBV24-1 and TRBJ1-4, with D uncertain. Germline CDR1 KGHDR, CDR2 SFDVKD. The CDR3 runs 13 residues. V was trimmed by 3 bases and J by 5 bases, leaving 6 bases between them.

This clone was seen once. The rearrangement joins TRBV27 to TRBJ2-5, with 7 positions matching TRBD1. Germline V gene sequence: CDR1 MNHEY, CDR2 SMNVEV (reference sequence). V dropped 2 bases and J dropped 1; count of bases not matched to a gene: 1. This CDR3 region has 14 residues. As DNA, the CDR3 is TGTGCCAGCAGTTTAACAGGGGCCCAAGAGACCCAGTACTTC. Residues: CASSLTGAQETQYF.

The chain uses TRBV13 and TRBJ1-2; D gene ambiguous. CDR1 and CDR2 (germline): PRHDT, FYEKMQ (reference sequence). Trimming pared 1 base from V and 1 base from J, leaving 7 bases between. The CDR3 is 14 residues long. CDR3 sequence: CASSLDPGNYGYTF. CDR3 sequence (DNA): TGTGCCAGCAGCTTAGACCCGGGTAACTATGGCTACACCTTC.

V and J are TRBV2 and TRBJ2-3, with 14 nucleotides matching TRBD2. Looked up from germline, CDR1 is SNHLY and CDR2 is FYNNEI. The CDR3 is 21 residues long. V trimming: 6 bases; J trimming: 0 bases; junction bases outside the gene matches: 17. The CDR3 nucleotides are TGTGCCAGCAGCCCCCCGGGACTAGCGGGGGCCCGAGGAGGCAGCACAGATACGCAGTATTTT. Protein product: CASSPPGLAGARGGSTDTQYF.

This chain uses TRBV9 with TRBJ2-2; 13 nucleotides align to TRBD2. Trimming took 0 bases from V and 6 from J; bases not matched to a gene: 2. This CDR3 is built from 16 residues. The germline CDR1 and CDR2 sequences are SGDLS and YYNGEE. Written as DNA, the CDR3 is TGTGCCAGCAGCGTAGCCACTAGCGGGAGGGCCGGGGAGCTGTTTTTT. Amino acids: CASSVATSGRAGELFF.

This clone was seen a few times. One end of the junction does not line up with germline, which may come from a read error. The J gene is TRBJ1-5, the V gene TRBV6-1; 7 nucleotides agree with TRBD1. The CDR3 is 14 amino acids. Per the germline V gene, CDR1 is MNHNS and CDR2 is SASEGT. The CDR3 loop reads CASREGQEYQPQHF. The CDR3 bases are TGTGCCAGCAGAGAAGGACAGGAATATCAGCCCCAGCATTTT.

On this clone: Other DNA sequences in the same sample also yield this CDR3. V is TRBV12-3 or TRBV12-4 and J is TRBJ1-2; a weak D match, TRBD1 (6 bases). Trimming took off 6 bases at V and 4 bases at J, with 6 bases between the two ends. CDR3 size: 11 residues. CDR3 region: CASSRGYGYTF. The DNA of the CDR3 is TGTGCCAGCAGCAGGGGCTATGGCTACACCTTC.

V gene TRBV11-2 combines with J gene TRBJ2-3; 11 bases agree with TRBD1. This CDR3 is built from 17 residues. Germline V gives CDR1 SGHAT, CDR2 FQNNGV. Trimming took 3 bases from V and 6 from J; bases not matched to a gene: 11. The CDR3 here is CASSFNFGQGAGDTQYF. The CDR3 bases are TGTGCCAGCAGCTTCAACTTTGGACAGGGGGCAGGTGATACGCAGTATTTT.

This clone was seen only once. This rearrangement joins TRBV2 to TRBJ2-7; no clear D. Germline CDR1 reads SNHLY; CDR2 reads FYNNEI. V dropped 4 bases and J dropped 1 base, with 5 bases sitting between them. The CDR3 has 12 residues. The CDR3 nucleotides read TGTGCCAGCAGTGCTCAGTCCTACGAGCAGTACTTC. Protein: CASSAQSYEQYF. Variable domain in full (rest from reference TRBV2 and TRBJ2-7): EPEVTQTPSHQVTQMGQEVILRCVPISNHLYFYWYRQILGQKVEFLVSFYNNEISEKSEIFDDQFSVERPDGSNFTLKIRSTKLEDSAMYFCASSAQSYEQYFGPGTRLTVT.

The V call is TRBV4-1, the J call TRBJ1-6; 9 bases map to TRBD1. CDR1 and CDR2 from the germline V gene are MGHRA and YSYEKL. The CDR3 covers 15 residues. V lost 4 bases, J lost 9 bases, and 7 bases stayed unmatched. The CDR3 loop reads CASSPQGASFSPLHF. CDR3 bases: TGCGCCAGCAGCCCACAGGGGGCGAGTTTTTCACCCCTCCACTTT.

The chain carries TRBV27 and TRBJ1-1, with D maybe TRBD1 (6 bases). Germline V gene sequence: CDR1 MNHEY, CDR2 SMNVEV (reference sequence). This CDR3 spans 13 amino acids. Between the trimmed V and J ends, which lost 5 bases and 11 bases, there was a span of 18 bases. The DNA for the CDR3 is TGTGCCAGCAGTCTCGGGACATCCAGGAGGGCTTTCTTT. It is translated as CASSLGTSRRAFF.

The chain uses TRBV2 and TRBJ2-3; 7 nucleotides line up with TRBD1. V trimming: 4 bases; J trimming: 3 bases; junction bases outside the gene matches: 1. Germline V gives CDR1 SNHLY, CDR2 FYNNEI. The CDR3 loop spans 13 amino acids. The CDR3 bases are TGTGCCAGCAGTGGACAGGGAACAGATACGCAGTATTTT. Protein sequence: CASSGQGTDTQYF.

The V call is TRBV7-9, the J call TRBJ2-2, with a tentative D call TRBD2 (5 bases). Trimming left V 0 bases short and J 3 bases short, with 5 bases between. This CDR3 contains 14 residues. Germline V gives CDR1 SEHNR, CDR2 FQNEAQ (reference sequence). The CDR3 loop reads CASSLAGDTGELFF. For the CDR3, the DNA is TGTGCCAGCAGCTTAGCGGGAGACACCGGGGAGCTGTTTTTT. Looking up the rest from reference TRBV7-9 and TRBJ2-2 gives the full variable domain: DTGVSQNPRHKITKRGQNVTFRCDPISEHNRLYWYRQTLGQGPEFLTYFQNEAQLEKSRLLSDRFSAERPKGSFSTLEIQRTEQGDSAMYLCASSLAGDTGELFFGEGSRLTVL.

The chain links TRBV6-5 to TRBJ1-1; 12 bases fit TRBD1. Germline trimming cut 8 bases from V and 5 bases from J; bases unmatched to any gene: 6. The CDR3 runs 14 residues. The germline CDR1 and CDR2 sequences are MNHEY and SVGAGI. The CDR3 here is CASWDRGPGTEAFF. CDR3 nucleotides: TGTGCCAGCTGGGACAGGGGGCCCGGTACTGAAGCTTTCTTT.

This chain joins TRBV19 and TRBJ1-5, with D tentatively TRBD1 (5 bases). V lost 3 bases to trimming and J lost 3 bases, with 18 bases between them. Germline CDR1 is LNHDA and CDR2 is SQIVND (reference sequence). The CDR3 contains 17 residues. The CDR3 here is CASSIPRTDRINQPQHF. As DNA, the CDR3 is TGTGCCAGTAGTATCCCCCGGACCGACAGAATCAATCAGCCCCAGCATTTT.

This clone has a handful of counts. The chain's CDR3 is CATSDPTTGDGYTF. DNA for the CDR3: TGTGCCACCAGTGATCCCACTACAGGGGATGGCTACACCTTC. V gene TRBV24-1 combines with J gene TRBJ1-2; 7 bases agree with TRBD1. Germline trimming cut 3 bases from V and 6 bases from J; bases unmatched to any gene: 6. This CDR3 is built from 14 residues. CDR1 KGHDR and CDR2 SFDVKD come from the germline V gene.

The rearrangement uses TRBV27 and TRBJ2-1; 8 nucleotides line up with TRBD1. V trimming: 6 bases; J trimming: 5 bases; junction bases outside the gene matches: 9. The CDR3 covers 15 residues. Germline CDR1 reads MNHEY; CDR2 reads SMNVEV (reference sequence). The CDR3 spells CASSSSGTGHNEQFF. The CDR3 DNA sequence: TGTGCCAGCAGCTCTTCCGGGACAGGTCACAATGAGCAGTTCTTC.